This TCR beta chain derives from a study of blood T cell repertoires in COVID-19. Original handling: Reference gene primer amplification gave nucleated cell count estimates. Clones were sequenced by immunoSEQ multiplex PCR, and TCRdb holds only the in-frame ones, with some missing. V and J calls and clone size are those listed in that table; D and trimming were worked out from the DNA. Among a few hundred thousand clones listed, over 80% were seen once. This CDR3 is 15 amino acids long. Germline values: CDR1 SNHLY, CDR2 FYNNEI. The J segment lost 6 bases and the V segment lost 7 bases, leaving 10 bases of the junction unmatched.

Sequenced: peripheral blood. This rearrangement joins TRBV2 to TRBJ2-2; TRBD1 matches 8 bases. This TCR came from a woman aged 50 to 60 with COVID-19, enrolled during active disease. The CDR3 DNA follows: TGTGCCAGCACCCATACCCCGGACAGGGCCGGGGAGCTGTTTTTT. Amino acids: CASTHTPDRAGELFF.